Shown below are 17 T cell receptor beta chains from a single sample sequenced in a study of T cells in Graves' hyperthyroidism and ophthalmopathy. The source material, RNA transcripts, was used to amplify TCR beta CDR3 regions. The study used the HTBI primer set for a first-round RT-PCR of the TCR CDR3. TCRdb recomputed calls from the multiplex PCR reads with MiXCR, one row per CDR3 protein. The table lists roughly 240,000 distinct CDR3 sequences, over 15% of them singletons. The sequenced material came from blood. All receptors come from a woman between 18 and 30 years old with Graves' ophthalmopathy.

This clonotype was detected ten times or more. V gene TRBV7-8 combines with J gene TRBJ2-1, with 10 bases fitting TRBD2. Germline V gene lookup returns CDR1 SGHVS and CDR2 FQNEAQ. The CDR3 runs to 16 residues. With V trimmed by 5 bases and J by 5 bases, 9 bases remained unmatched. The DNA of the CDR3 is TGTGCCAGCAGCCACGAAGGGACTAGCGTTAACAATGAGCAGTTCTTC. Amino acid sequence: CASSHEGTSVNNEQFF.

This clonotype was picked up many times. The genes are TRBV20-1 and TRBJ1-2, with D possibly being TRBD1 (6 bases). Germline V gene lookup returns CDR1 DFQATT and CDR2 SNEGSKA (reference sequence). The CDR3 loop spans 15 amino acids. V was cut by 3 bases and J by 3 bases, with 17 bases left in between. The DNA for the CDR3 is TGCAGTGCTAGGGCCTCCAGGGGAAGAGACTATGGCTACACCTTC. Amino acids: CSARASRGRDYGYTF.

This clonotype was found many times. The chain employs TRBV7-9 and TRBJ2-7; 8 positions match TRBD1. The CDR3 length is 13 residues. Germline V CDR1 and CDR2: SEHNR, FQNEAQ (reference sequence). V trimming: 5 bases; J trimming: 2 bases; junction bases outside the gene matches: 2. CDR3 region: CASSQQGAYEQYF. As DNA, the CDR3 is TGTGCCAGCAGCCAACAGGGGGCCTACGAGCAGTACTTC.

The table lists this clonotype with many counts. The chain has TRBV27 and TRBJ2-7; 13 bases fit TRBD2. The CDR3 runs 16 residues. The trim removed 3 bases at V and 3 bases at J, leaving 5 bases unmatched. Germline loops: CDR1 MNHEY, CDR2 SMNVEV (reference sequence). The CDR3 sequence: CASSFWTSGSNYEQYF. CDR3 bases: TGTGCCAGCAGTTTCTGGACTAGCGGGAGCAACTACGAGCAGTACTTC.

This clonotype occurred many times. This chain joins TRBV7-9 and TRBJ2-3; TRBD2 aligns across 8 bases. Unmatched junction bases numbered 12, after V lost 5 bases and J lost 2 bases. This CDR3 contains 17 residues. The germline gives CDR1 SEHNR, CDR2 FQNEAQ (reference sequence). CDR3 DNA sequence: TGTGCCAGCAGCGCGAGCAGTACGGGGGGGTTCACAGATACGCAGTATTTT. Amino acids: CASSASSTGGFTDTQYF.

This clonotype was counted many times. The chain is built from TRBV12-3 or TRBV12-4 and TRBJ1-2; possible D gene TRBD1, 6 bases. This CDR3 is built from 15 residues. V was cut by 0 bases and J by 8 bases, with 16 bases left in between. CDR3 loop: CASSLAGQSSEGYTF. The CDR3 nucleotides read TGTGCCAGCAGTTTAGCCGGACAGAGCTCAGAGGGCTACACCTTC.

At least ten counts were recorded for this clonotype. The chain carries TRBV28 and TRBJ2-5, with D perhaps being TRBD1 or TRBD2 (5 bases each). V was shortened by 2 bases and J by 5 bases, with 9 bases between the two germline ends. The CDR3 length is 13 residues. CDR1 and CDR2 from the germline V gene are MDHEN and SYDVKM. CDR3 bases: TGTGCCAGCAGTTTAGAGGGGAGTGAGACCCAGTACTTC. This encodes CASSLEGSETQYF.

This clonotype was recorded at least ten times. The CDR3 loop is CSVVSGYDEQFF. The CDR3, as DNA: TGCAGCGTTGTTAGCGGATACGATGAGCAGTTCTTC. The rearrangement joins TRBV29-1 to TRBJ2-1, with D possibly matching TRBD2 (6 bases). The CDR3 runs to 12 residues. Germline CDR1 is SQVTM and CDR2 is ANQGSEA. With 4 bases removed from V and 8 bases from J, the gap between germline ends came to 12 bases.

The chain recombines TRBV12-3 or TRBV12-4 with TRBJ2-2, with 8 bases identical to TRBD1. The length of the CDR3 is 15 residues. V shed 5 bases and J 7 bases; nucleotides not matched to a gene: 9. This chain's CDR3 is CASSISGQGGGELFF. DNA of the CDR3: TGTGCCAGCAGTATCAGCGGACAGGGCGGCGGGGAGCTGTTTTTT.

Ten or more counts support this clonotype. The chain is built from TRBV12-3 or TRBV12-4 and TRBJ2-7; a possible D gene is TRBD1 (6 bases). V was shortened by 3 bases and J by 5 bases, with 26 bases between the two germline ends. This CDR3 region has 18 residues. The CDR3 DNA sequence: TGTGCCAGCAGTTTTATCTTCGATTGGGACAACCCGGCGAACGAGCAGTACTTC. This gives the protein CASSFIFDWDNPANEQYF.

As to this clonotype: With a much larger clone just one base away, this may be a read error. The chain joins TRBV9 to TRBJ2-1; 9 bases align to TRBD1. CDR1 is SGDLS, CDR2 YYNGEE, per germline. The CDR3 is 13 residues long. Trimming at V came to 3 bases and at J to 10 bases, leaving 5 bases not matched to a gene. CDR3: CASSGRDRDEQFF. The DNA of the CDR3 is TGTGCCAGCAGCGGCCGGGACAGGGACGAGCAGTTCTTC.

This clonotype was counted at least ten times. This sequence joins TRBV29-1 and TRBJ1-1; D is unresolved. Germline lookup yields CDR1 SQVTM and CDR2 ANQGSEA. The V end was cut by 7 bases, the J end by 4 bases, with 19 bases between. The CDR3 covers 14 residues. The CDR3 region has the DNA TGCAGCGCAGAGAGAGTGAATTTGGGCACTGAAGCTTTCTTT. It specifies CSAERVNLGTEAFF.

Only a few counts were recorded for this clonotype. Being one base from a much bigger clone, this may be a read error. This chain joins TRBV15 and TRBJ1-1, with D possibly matching TRBD1 (5 bases). Per germline, CDR1 LNHNV and CDR2 YYDKDF (reference sequence). The CDR3 is made up of 13 amino acids. This CDR3 reads CAARVRMNAEAFF. The CDR3 DNA is TGTGCCGCCAGGGTAAGGATGAACGCTGAAGCTTTCTTT.

At least ten counts were recorded for this clonotype. The gene calls are TRBV29-1 and TRBJ2-1; 7 bases map to TRBD2. This CDR3 is 13 amino acids long. CDR1 and CDR2 (germline): SQVTM, ANQGSEA. Trimming removed 5 bases from V and 3 bases from J; junction bases left unmatched: 4. The DNA of the CDR3 is TGCAGCGTTCGGGCGGGAGTCTACAATGAGCAGTTCTTC. This encodes CSVRAGVYNEQFF.

The chain recombines TRBV3-1 with TRBJ1-6; 8 bases align to TRBD1. The CDR3 spans 16 residues. Germline assignment: CDR1 LGHDT and CDR2 YNNKEL (reference sequence). V gave up 0 bases and J gave up 10 bases; unmatched junction bases: 8. The CDR3 DNA reads TGTGCCAGCAGCCAAGACAGGGGGCTTTTAGGATCACCCCTCCACTTT. It specifies CASSQDRGLLGSPLHF.

This clonotype was recorded many times. Given a much more abundant clone one base away, this may be a read error. The J gene is TRBJ2-7, the V gene TRBV2, with D uncertain. This CDR3 contains 12 residues. Germline CDR1 is SNHLY and CDR2 is FYNNEI. The CDR3 sequence: CAGSVPPGEQYF. The CDR3 nucleotides are TGTGCCGGCAGTGTCCCACCCGGCGAGCAGTACTTC.

This clonotype was recorded many times. The V gene is TRBV9, the J gene TRBJ1-1; D is uncertain. Trimming left V 0 bases short and J 0 bases short, with 15 bases between. CDR3 size: 17 residues. CDR1 is SGDLS, CDR2 YYNGEE, per germline. CDR3 nucleotide sequence: TGTGCCAGCAGCGTAGAGCCCCGGGCGGCGATGAACACTGAAGCTTTCTTT. Protein sequence: CASSVEPRAAMNTEAFF.